The rows below give T cell receptor beta chains drawn from one sample of a study of blood T cell repertoires in COVID-19. The method was immunoSEQ multiplex PCR; TCRdb's version includes in-frame clones alone and lacks a portion of them. Of about 230,000 clones detected, approximately 83% appear once; the ten largest clones hold about 27%. The sequencing sample was made of peripheral blood. Receptors were obtained from a man aged 35 to 55 with acute or convalescent COVID-19. Each CDR3 is given with its conserved first and last residue. The D gene is left open where the match is weak. Where a row states a size, it is once, few, many or the class of an expanded clone; other rows omit it.

size: .
V: TRBV28
J: TRBJ1-1
D: TRBD1
DNA: TGTGCCAGCAGTTCTGAGGGACAGGGGGCGAATAAAGCTTTCTTT
CDR3: CASSSEGQGANKAFF

size: .
V: TRBV19
J: TRBJ2-1
D: TRBD2
DNA: TGTGCCAGTAGTATAAACGGGGCTAGCGGCTACAATGAGCAGTTCTTC
CDR3: CASSINGASGYNEQFF

size: .
V: TRBV6-5
J: TRBJ1-2
D: TRBD1
DNA: TGTGCCAGCAGTCTAACAGGGGGCGAGTCCTATGGCTACACCTTC
CDR3: CASSLTGGESYGYTF

size: .
V: TRBV30
J: TRBJ2-1
D: .
DNA: TGTGCCTGGAAGGACAGTTATTACAATGAGCAGTTCTTC
CDR3: CAWKDSYYNEQFF

size: .
V: TRBV5-4
J: TRBJ2-1
D: TRBD2
DNA: TGTGCCAGCAGCTTGATGGGGCGGGAGATCTACAATGAGCAGTTCTTC
CDR3: CASSLMGREIYNEQFF

size: few
V: TRBV30
J: TRBJ1-1
D: TRBD1
DNA: TGTGCCTGCCGGGGACAGGGGTTCGGGGAAGCTTTCTTT
CDR3: CACRGQGFGEAFF

size: .
V: TRBV11-2
J: TRBJ2-5
D: .
DNA: TGTGCCAGCACCTTACGGCAGGGTCCACTCGTGGAGACCCAGTACTTC
CDR3: CASTLRQGPLVETQYF

size: .
V: TRBV2
J: TRBJ2-1
D: TRBD2
DNA: TGTGCCAGCAGCCCGGGACTACGCAGATACAATGAGCAGTTCTTC
CDR3: CASSPGLRRYNEQFF

size: .
V: TRBV7-2
J: TRBJ1-2
D: .
DNA: TGTGCCAGCAGCTTAATCGGGAGTTGGGGCTACACCTTC
CDR3: CASSLIGSWGYTF

size: .
V: TRBV27
J: TRBJ2-1
D: .
DNA: TGTGCCAGCAGTTTATTTAGCTCCTACAATGAGCAGTTCTTC
CDR3: CASSLFSSYNEQFF

size: .
V: TRBV5-1
J: TRBJ2-2
D: TRBD1
DNA: TGCGCCAGCAGCTTGGAGCCGGGACAGGGGGACACCGGGGAGCTGTTTTTT
CDR3: CASSLEPGQGDTGELFF

size: .
V: TRBV6-6
J: TRBJ1-2
D: TRBD1
DNA: TGTGCCAGCAGTAATCCAGGGGGGAACTATGGCTACACCTTC
CDR3: CASSNPGGNYGYTF

size: .
V: TRBV7-6
J: TRBJ2-2
D: .
DNA: TGTGCCAGCAGCCTCGGGCTAGCGTCCCTCACCGGGGAGCTGTTTTTT
CDR3: CASSLGLASLTGELFF

size: .
V: TRBV14
J: TRBJ1-5
D: .
DNA: TGTGCCAGCAGCCAGTCTCTACATCAGCCCCAGCATTTT
CDR3: CASSQSLHQPQHF

size: .
V: TRBV5-1
J: TRBJ1-2
D: .
DNA: TGCGCCAGCAGCTCCTTACTGAACTATGGCTACACCTTC
CDR3: CASSSLLNYGYTF

size: .
V: TRBV11-2
J: TRBJ2-1
D: TRBD2
DNA: TGTGCCAGCAGCTTACGGGTCGGGGAGGGTGAGCAGTTCTTC
CDR3: CASSLRVGEGEQFF